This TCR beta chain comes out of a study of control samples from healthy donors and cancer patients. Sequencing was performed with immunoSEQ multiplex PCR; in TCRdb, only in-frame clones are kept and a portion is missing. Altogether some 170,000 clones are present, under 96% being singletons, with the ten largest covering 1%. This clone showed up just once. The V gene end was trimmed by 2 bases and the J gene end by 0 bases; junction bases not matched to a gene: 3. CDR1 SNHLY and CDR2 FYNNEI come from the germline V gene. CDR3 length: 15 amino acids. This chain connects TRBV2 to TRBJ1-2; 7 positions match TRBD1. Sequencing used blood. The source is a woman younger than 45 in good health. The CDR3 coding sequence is TGTGCCAGCAGTGAATCTCAGGGGGCTAACTATGGCTACACCTTC. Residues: CASSESQGANYGYTF.